This is a list of T cell receptor beta chains from one sample in a study of blood T cell repertoires in COVID-19. Clones were read by immunoSEQ multiplex PCR, and TCRdb kept only the in-frame ones, dropping some. The sample includes about 240,000 clones, around 84% of them seen just once. The sequenced material came from peripheral blood. The receptors stem from a woman under 30 with acute or convalescent COVID-19. CDR3s include the opening cysteine and the closing phenylalanine or tryptophan. The D gene is left open where the match is weak. The size field is filled for only some rows; it gives once, few, many or a size class.

D	J	size	V	DNA	CDR3
TRBD2	TRBJ2-2	NA	TRBV9	TGTGCCAGCAGCGTAGATCCTTTAGCGGGAGGGGTCACCGGGGAGCTGTTTTTT	CASSVDPLAGGVTGELFF
NA	TRBJ1-1	NA	TRBV27	TGTGCCAGCAGTGCGGGGACTGAAGCTTTCTTT	CASSAGTEAFF
TRBD2	TRBJ2-1	NA	TRBV29-1	TGCAGCGTACCCAGGGGTCTAGCGGGCAATGAGCAGTTCTTC	CSVPRGLAGNEQFF
NA	TRBJ1-5	NA	TRBV7-2	TGTGCCAGCAGCTGGGGGGGGAGCAATCAGCCCCAGCATTTT	CASSWGGSNQPQHF
NA	TRBJ1-1	NA	TRBV27	TGTGCCAGCAGTCCGGGGGGCCCAGGGGACACTGAAGCTTTCTTT	CASSPGGPGDTEAFF
TRBD1	TRBJ2-1	NA	TRBV5-4	TGTGCCAGCAGCTTGCAGGGGGTGGGGGACAATGAGCAGTTCTTC	CASSLQGVGDNEQFF
TRBD1	TRBJ1-6	NA	TRBV6-6	TGTGCCAGCAGCCACGGGGACAGGGCAGGGTCACCCCTCCACTTT	CASSHGDRAGSPLHF
TRBD1	TRBJ2-7	NA	TRBV5-1	TGCGCCAGCAGCTTGGGAGGGACAGGGGGCTGGAACGAGCAGTACTTC	CASSLGGTGGWNEQYF
NA	TRBJ1-1	NA	TRBV27	TGTGCCAGCAGTCCAAGGAGTGGAGAAGCTTTCTTT	CASSPRSGEAFF
TRBD2	TRBJ2-5	NA	TRBV7-2	TGTGCCAGCAGCCCAGCGGGAACGGGAGAGACCCAGTACTTC	CASSPAGTGETQYF
NA	TRBJ2-3	NA	TRBV20-1	TGCAGTGCTAACTCCGCAGATACGCAGTATTTT	CSANSADTQYF
TRBD1	TRBJ2-7	NA	TRBV10-3	TGTGCCATCAGTGGGGTGGACAGGGGTATATACGAGCAGTACTTC	CAISGVDRGIYEQYF
TRBD1	TRBJ2-4	NA	TRBV19	TGTGCCAGTAGTATATACGGGACAGGGGCCAAAAACATTCAGTACTTC	CASSIYGTGAKNIQYF
NA	TRBJ1-1	NA	TRBV7-3	TGTGCCAGCAGCTTAACGTCCGGGGGGCAAACTGAAGCTTTCTTT	CASSLTSGGQTEAFF
NA	TRBJ1-2	NA	TRBV28	TGTGCCAGCAGTTTAGCGGCCTTAGCTAACTATGGCTACACCTTC	CASSLAALANYGYTF
NA	TRBJ1-5	NA	TRBV2	TGTGCCAGCAATTCGGGGAATCAGCCCCAGCATTTT	CASNSGNQPQHF
TRBD1	TRBJ1-2	once	TRBV7-8	TGTGCCAGCAGCTTAGAACAGGGGGGAGATGGCTACACCTTC	CASSLEQGGDGYTF
NA	TRBJ2-1	NA	TRBV11-3	TGTGCCAGCAGCTTAGTCGGGCGGGGTGAGCAGTTCTTC	CASSLVGRGEQFF
TRBD2	TRBJ2-7	NA	TRBV7-2	TGTGCCAGCAGCTTAGCGGGCGGGAGCTCCTACGAGCAGTACTTC	CASSLAGGSSYEQYF
TRBD2	TRBJ2-1	NA	TRBV29-1	TGCAGCGTTGGCGGGAGTTCCTACAATGAGCAGTTCTTC	CSVGGSSYNEQFF